The T cell receptor (beta chain) under discussion was sequenced for a study of blood T cell repertoires in COVID-19. Study details: T cells, B-cell-depleted T cells, or PBMCs provided the cDNA or gDNA that served as material.

Sequencing was performed with immunoSEQ multiplex PCR; in TCRdb, only in-frame clones are kept and a portion is missing. The sample lists around 60,000 clones; 80% to 90% were seen once. J was trimmed by 2 bases and V by 6 bases; bases with no gene match: 7. The CDR3 consists of 13 residues. CDR1 is DFQATT and CDR2 is SNEGSKA in the germline V gene (reference sequence). The sample comprised peripheral blood. This chain connects TRBV20-1 to TRBJ2-7; the match to TRBD1 covers 7 bases. The sequence was obtained from a woman in her fifties or sixties with COVID-19, enrolled during active disease. CDR3 bases: TGCAGTGCCAGTGATACAGGGGCCTACGAGCAGTACTTC. Translated, it gives CSASDTGAYEQYF.